The 31 T cell receptor beta chains below come from one sample, sequenced in a study of blood T cells in healthy people across ages. A second about 7 to 11 cycle PCR used barcoded and J-beta primers. TCRdb passed the 5' RACE reads through MiXCR, listing each CDR3 protein once. Of approximately 1.5 million distinct CDR3 sequences in the sample, roughly 43% were seen once. Specimen: blood. These receptors were obtained from a woman between 18 and 29 years old in good health.

This chain connects TRBV6-2 or TRBV6-3 to TRBJ1-6; 8 nucleotides line up with TRBD1. V lost 7 bases and J lost 7; bases outside the gene matches: 6. This CDR3 has 14 residues. Germline CDR1 MNHEY, CDR2 SVGEGT. The CDR3 here is CASTATGGNSPLHF. The CDR3 DNA follows: TGTGCCAGCACCGCTACAGGGGGAAATTCACCCCTCCACTTT.

The V call is TRBV6-5, the J call TRBJ1-2; no reliable D call. CDR1 is MNHEY and CDR2 is SVGAGI in the germline V gene. V was cut by 1 base and J by 8 bases, with 11 bases left in between. There are 13 residues in the CDR3. The CDR3 coding sequence is TGTGCCAGCAGTTACTTCGGACGAGAGGGCTACACCTTC. Translating gives CASSYFGREGYTF.

The chain is built from TRBV12-3 or TRBV12-4 and TRBJ2-5, with 11 bases matching TRBD2. This CDR3 contains 15 residues. The J segment lost 11 bases and the V segment lost 6 bases, leaving 14 bases of the junction unmatched. As DNA, the CDR3 is TGTGCCAGCAGCAAGACTAGCGGGGATGGGAATGAGCAGTACTTC. Translating gives CASSKTSGDGNEQYF.

The chain uses TRBV4-3 and TRBJ2-1; the D call may be TRBD1 or TRBD2 (5 bases each). Trimming took off 3 bases at V and 8 bases at J, with 23 bases between the two ends. This CDR3 has 17 amino acids. Looked up from germline, CDR1 is LGHNA and CDR2 is YSLEER. In DNA, the CDR3 is TGCGCCAGCAGCCATGGAGAGTCGGGACCCCTGGCCTATGAGCAGTTCTTC. This sequence encodes CASSHGESGPLAYEQFF.

In its sample, this clonotype was seen a few times. The chain is built from TRBV4-1 and TRBJ2-1, with TRBD2 identical over 8 bases. This CDR3 region has 16 residues. J gave up 2 bases and V 1 base, and 4 bases lay outside the gene matches. Germline-derived CDR1 and CDR2 are MGHRA and YSYEKL. The CDR3: CASSQGSGGPYNEQFF. CDR3 DNA sequence: TGCGCCAGCAGCCAAGGGAGCGGGGGACCCTACAATGAGCAGTTCTTC.

The chain has TRBV12-5 and TRBJ2-1; 14 nucleotides agree with TRBD2. Germline V gives CDR1 LGHNT, CDR2 FRNRAP. V dropped 1 base and J dropped 6; count of bases not matched to a gene: 2. The CDR3 length is 16 residues. The CDR3 nucleotides are TGTGCTAGTGGTTTGGGCGGGACTAGCGGGAGCAATGAGCAGTTCTTC. This translates into CASGLGGTSGSNEQFF.

This clonotype has just a few counts. The rearrangement joins TRBV4-3 to TRBJ1-6; D gene ambiguous. The germline V gene has CDR1 LGHNA and CDR2 YSLEER. The CDR3 consists of 14 residues. With 3 bases removed from V and 7 bases from J, the gap between germline ends came to 10 bases. The CDR3 is CASSQWASNSPLHF. As DNA, the CDR3 is TGCGCCAGCAGCCAGTGGGCCTCCAATTCACCCCTCCACTTT.

The chain has TRBV3-1 and TRBJ2-7; D is possibly TRBD1 (6 bases). CDR1 LGHDT and CDR2 YNNKEL come from the germline V gene (reference sequence). This CDR3 has 16 residues. Trimming stripped 3 bases from V and 0 bases from J, with 15 bases between. The CDR3 spells CASSQQTGSSSYEQYF. In nucleotides, the CDR3 is TGTGCCAGCAGCCAGCAGACAGGCTCAAGCTCCTACGAGCAGTACTTC.

The chain couples TRBV5-1 to TRBJ2-3; either TRBD1 or TRBD2 may fit D (5 bases each). CDR1 is SGHRS and CDR2 is YFSETQ in the germline V gene. V lost 0 bases and J 1 base, leaving 12 bases between the germline ends. The CDR3 is 16 residues long. This CDR3 is CASSLDGAVRTDTQYF. In DNA, the CDR3 is TGCGCCAGCAGCTTGGACGGGGCAGTTCGCACAGATACGCAGTATTTT.

Turning to this clonotype: Since a much larger clone is just one base distant, this may be a read error. The gene calls are TRBV20-1 and TRBJ2-1, with 10 bases lining up with TRBD1. V trimming: 1 base; J trimming: 3 bases; junction bases outside the gene matches: 6. Germline CDR1 reads DFQATT; CDR2 reads SNEGSKA (reference sequence). The CDR3 has 16 amino acids. The CDR3 bases are TGCAGTGCTAGAGGGAATGGACAGGGGGTCTACAATGAGCAGTTCTTC. Translation: CSARGNGQGVYNEQFF.

This clonotype was detected once. The chain joins TRBV7-2 to TRBJ1-1, with D hard to call. The CDR3 has 15 residues. The germline V gene has CDR1 SGHTA and CDR2 FQGNSA. The ends were cut back, 5 bases at V and 0 bases at J, with 13 bases in the middle. The CDR3 protein is CASSQPDGMNTEAFF. The CDR3 DNA reads as TGTGCCAGCAGCCAACCGGACGGGATGAACACTGAAGCTTTCTTT.

This rearrangement joins TRBV6-2 or TRBV6-3 to TRBJ2-5; D ambiguous. Gene TRBJ2-7 matches the end of the DNA better, so the J call may be wrong. The CDR3 covers 13 residues. CDR1 is MNHEY and CDR2 is SVGEGT in the germline V gene. DNA of the CDR3: TGTGCCACCGCGACGATAAAGGTCTACGAGCAGTACTTC. This encodes CATATIKVYEQYF.

This clonotype was picked up one time. The junction differs from germline at one of its ends, possibly a read error. The chain joins TRBV7-9 to TRBJ2-3, with D possibly TRBD2 on 6 matching bases. The CDR3 has 18 residues. Germline V gene sequence: CDR1 SEHNR, CDR2 FQNEAQ (reference sequence). Here the CDR3 reads CAGRATGARAANTDTQYF. Here the CDR3 DNA reads TGTGCCGGCAGAGCTACGGGAGCCCGAGCGGCAAACACAGATACGCAGTATTTT.

The V call is TRBV6-1, the J call TRBJ1-2; D is ambiguous. Germline V gene data show CDR1 as MNHNS and CDR2 as SASEGT. The V and J ends lost 8 bases and 4 bases respectively, with 14 bases between them. The CDR3 consists of 13 residues. The DNA of the CDR3 is TGTGCCAGCCGTAAAACACTCGCCTATGGCTACACCTTC. Encoded protein: CASRKTLAYGYTF.

The V and J genes are TRBV9 and TRBJ1-5; weak D call: TRBD1 (5 bases). The CDR3 has 14 amino acids. Germline loops: CDR1 SGDLS, CDR2 YYNGEE. Between the trimmed V and J ends, which lost 4 bases and 4 bases, there was a span of 12 bases. As DNA, the CDR3 is TGTGCCAGCAGCAAGGGACGGAAAAATCAGCCCCAGCATTTT. Its protein product is CASSKGRKNQPQHF.

The genes are TRBV5-1 and TRBJ1-2, with TRBD1 matching over 9 bases. CDR3 length equals 15 residues. V gave up 2 bases and J gave up 4 bases; unmatched junction bases: 6. The germline gives CDR1 SGHRS, CDR2 YFSETQ. The CDR3 protein is CASSFGTGGGYGYTF. CDR3 bases: TGCGCCAGCAGCTTTGGAACAGGGGGCGGCTATGGCTACACCTTC.

This clonotype was detected a few times. The V call is TRBV24-1, the J call TRBJ2-5; 9 bases match TRBD2. There are 14 residues in the CDR3. From germline, CDR1 is KGHDR and CDR2 SFDVKD. The V and J ends lost 6 bases and 11 bases, in that order; junction bases with no gene match: 12. The CDR3 sequence is CATSPAGGHNEQYF. CDR3 nucleotide sequence: TGTGCCACCAGTCCCGCGGGAGGGCACAATGAGCAGTACTTC.

Details on this clonotype: The junction and the germline gene differ at one end; a read error may be behind it. This chain connects TRBV6-6 to TRBJ2-5; 9 nucleotides align to TRBD1. The DNA end favors TRBJ2-4, so the J call may be wrong. Germline V gene data show CDR1 as MNHNY and CDR2 as SVGAGI (reference sequence). This CDR3 region has 15 residues. The CDR3 loop is CPSTGDREGRNIQYF. The CDR3, as DNA: TGTCCCAGCACCGGGGACAGGGAGGGAAGAAACATTCAGTACTTC.

This clonotype was counted a few times. The chain recombines TRBV30 with TRBJ2-3; 7 bases align to TRBD1. In germline, CDR1 is GTSNPN, CDR2 SVGIG (reference sequence). The trim removed 8 bases at V and 4 bases at J, leaving 9 bases unmatched. The CDR3 is 13 amino acids. As DNA, the CDR3 is TGTGCCGGGGACAGTTTAACTCCAGATACGCAGTATTTT. Amino acids: CAGDSLTPDTQYF.

The chain combines TRBV4-3 with TRBJ1-2, with 10 bases identical to TRBD1. CDR1 and CDR2 (germline): LGHNA, YSLEER. The V and J ends lost 5 bases and 5 bases, in that order; junction bases with no gene match: 8. This CDR3 region has 15 residues. The CDR3 DNA reads as TGCGCCAGCAGCGCCCGGGACAGGGGAGGGTATGGCTACACCTTC. Its protein product is CASSARDRGGYGYTF.

This chain connects TRBV20-1 to TRBJ1-1, with 8 bases lining up with TRBD1. The germline V gene has CDR1 DFQATT and CDR2 SNEGSKA (reference sequence). The trim removed 3 bases at V and 3 bases at J, leaving 6 bases unmatched. The CDR3 covers 14 residues. CDR3 bases: TGCAGTGCTAGCCAGGGGGCGTGGGACACTGAAGCTTTCTTT. Its translation: CSASQGAWDTEAFF.

With regard to this clonotype: A read error may explain this, as a much larger clone is one base away. The CDR3 is CASSQVIDGISYNEQFF. CDR3 bases: TGTGCCAGCAGCCAAGTAATTGACGGGATCTCCTACAATGAGCAGTTCTTC. This chain uses TRBV4-2 with TRBJ2-1; tentatively, D is TRBD2 (5 bases). Per the germline V gene, CDR1 is LGHNA and CDR2 is YNFKEQ. V lost 1 base to trimming and J lost 0 bases, with 13 bases between them. This CDR3 spans 17 amino acids.

The chain employs TRBV5-6 and TRBJ1-1; D gene uncertain. This CDR3 has 16 residues. V dropped 0 bases and J dropped 1 base, with 13 bases sitting between them. Germline-derived CDR1 and CDR2 are SGHDT and YYEEEE. The DNA of the CDR3 is TGTGCCAGCAGCTTGGGCCTGGTCGGGCGGAACACTGAAGCTTTCTTT. This translates into CASSLGLVGRNTEAFF.

V gene TRBV4-3 combines with J gene TRBJ2-2, with D perhaps assigned TRBD1 or TRBD2 (6 bases each). CDR3 length: 15 amino acids. V was pared by 8 bases and J by 2 bases, with 15 bases between. Germline values: CDR1 LGHNA, CDR2 YSLEER. CDR3 amino acids: CASGEDRFNTGELFF. CDR3 nucleotides: TGCGCCAGCGGGGAGGACAGATTTAACACCGGGGAGCTGTTTTTT.

The chain combines TRBV7-6 with TRBJ2-1; D is ambiguous. The germline V and J ends were trimmed by 2 bases and 6 bases, with 11 bases remaining between them. This CDR3 spans 14 amino acids. The germline V gene has CDR1 SGHVS and CDR2 FNYEAQ. The CDR3 nucleotides are TGTGCCAGCAGCTTATTAAGGGAAATCAATGAGCAGTTCTTC. Protein: CASSLLREINEQFF.

This chain uses TRBV20-1 with TRBJ2-5; D is unresolved. TRBJ2-7 matches the DNA end more closely, so the J call is doubtful. Germline CDR1 and CDR2: DFQATT and SNEGSKA (reference sequence). The CDR3 sequence is 11 residues long. The CDR3 DNA reads TGCAGTGCTAGGCCAAGATACGAGCAGTACTTC. Residues: CSARPRYEQYF.

The V gene is TRBV6-4, the J gene TRBJ2-1; D is possibly TRBD1 (5 bases). The J call may be faulty, since TRBJ2-7 better matches the DNA end. There are 16 residues in the CDR3. Germline V gene lookup returns CDR1 MRHNA and CDR2 SNTAGT. The CDR3 here is CASSDSFSQGYNEQYF. CDR3 nucleotide sequence: TGTGCCAGCAGTGACTCGTTTAGCCAGGGCTACAATGAGCAGTACTTC.

The chain uses TRBV18 and TRBJ2-1; 8 bases are shared with TRBD1. Gene TRBJ2-7 matches the end of the DNA better, so the J call may be wrong. CDR1 is KGHSH and CDR2 is LQKENI in the germline V gene. The CDR3 is made up of 15 amino acids. The CDR3 bases are TGTGCCAGCTCACCACCAGGGACAGGCTACAATGAGCAGTACTTC. Its protein product is CASSPPGTGYNEQYF.

The genes are TRBV20-1 and TRBJ2-1; possibly TRBD2 for D (6 bases). From germline, CDR1 is DFQATT and CDR2 SNEGSKA (reference sequence). The V and J ends lost 2 bases and 12 bases respectively, with 14 bases between them. The CDR3 runs 12 residues. The CDR3 is CSARSFRRGQFF. The CDR3 nucleotides are TGCAGTGCTAGATCCTTTCGGCGGGGGCAGTTCTTC.

As DNA, the CDR3 is TGTGCCACCAGTGACCCGACCCGGGACAGCTCCAATGAGCAGTTCTTC. Amino acids: CATSDPTRDSSNEQFF. The chain couples TRBV24-1 to TRBJ2-1; 7 nucleotides line up with TRBD1. The germline gives CDR1 KGHDR, CDR2 SFDVKD. The CDR3 loop spans 16 amino acids. The V gene end was trimmed by 4 bases and the J gene end by 6 bases; junction bases not matched to a gene: 11.

The chain combines TRBV4-3 with TRBJ1-5, with D maybe TRBD1 (6 bases). CDR1 LGHNA and CDR2 YSLEER come from the germline V gene. The V gene lost 0 bases and the J gene lost 9 bases, with 15 bases spanning the gap. This CDR3 is 15 amino acids long. The CDR3 DNA reads as TGCGCCAGCAGCCAAGATTCAACAGGGTATTCGCCCCAGCATTTT. Translated: CASSQDSTGYSPQHF.